Following are 9 T cell receptor beta chains from one sample sequenced in a study of lymphopenia after photon versus proton radiotherapy. Some clones are missing from TCRdb's copy, which holds only in-frame ones; the method was immunoSEQ multiplex PCR. The sample holds around 42,000 clones; 85% are singletons and the top ten take approximately 2.1%. The material was peripheral blood, obtained from a patient treated with photon-based radiotherapy. Receptor source: a man in his forties or fifties with gastric cancer.

The chain is built from TRBV7-6 and TRBJ2-1; no clear D gene. The CDR3 has 13 residues. Trimming took off 1 base at V and 6 bases at J, with 7 bases between the two ends. Germline loops: CDR1 SGHVS, CDR2 FNYEAQ. The DNA of the CDR3 is TGTGCCAGCAGCTTAGGGCCCGGCAATGAGCAGTTCTTC. Protein product: CASSLGPGNEQFF.

This chain uses TRBV29-1 with TRBJ1-4; no definite D call. This CDR3 contains 12 residues. V lost 2 bases, J lost 7 bases, and 8 bases lay in between. Germline assignment: CDR1 SQVTM and CDR2 ANQGSEA. DNA of the CDR3: TGCAGCGTTGAACAGATGGGTGAAAAACTGTTTTTT. Protein: CSVEQMGEKLFF. Filled out from reference TRBV29-1 and TRBJ1-4, the complete variable domain reads SAVISQKPSRDICQRGTSLTIQCQVDSQVTMMFWYRQQPGQSLTLIATANQGSEATYESGFVIDKFPISRPNLTFSTLTVSNMSPEDSSIYLCSVEQMGEKLFFGSGTQLSVL.

The chain couples TRBV7-9 to TRBJ2-3; D possibly corresponds to TRBD2 (7 bases). Germline values: CDR1 SEHNR, CDR2 FQNEAQ (reference sequence). V lost 1 base, J lost 3 bases, and 14 bases lay in between. CDR3 length: 16 amino acids. The CDR3 protein is CASSLDMGGRTDTQYF. The CDR3 nucleotides read TGTGCCAGCAGCTTAGACATGGGGGGGCGAACAGATACGCAGTATTTT.

The gene calls are TRBV15 and TRBJ2-3; D remains ambiguous. The germline gives CDR1 LNHNV, CDR2 YYDKDF (reference sequence). The CDR3 spans 13 residues. Trimming cost V 5 bases and J 4 bases, with 10 bases left between them. CDR3 sequence (DNA): TGTGCCACCAGCGGAACACGGCCAGATACGCAGTATTTT. It is translated as CATSGTRPDTQYF.

The chain combines TRBV4-2 with TRBJ1-4; no clear D. In germline, CDR1 is LGHNA, CDR2 YNFKEQ. The V end was cut by 1 base, the J end by 6 bases, with 3 bases between. The CDR3 is 12 residues long. The CDR3 DNA follows: TGTGCCAGCAGCCAAGGATATGAAAAACTGTTTTTT. Amino acids: CASSQGYEKLFF.

V and J are TRBV10-3 and TRBJ1-1; D is ambiguous. CDR1 and CDR2 (germline): ENHRY, SYGVKD. This CDR3 comprises 13 residues. V dropped 10 bases and J dropped 0 bases, with 12 bases sitting between them. The CDR3 DNA follows: TGTGCCACCACCCCCGCGCTGAACACTGAAGCTTTCTTT. Its protein product is CATTPALNTEAFF.

V gene TRBV14 combines with J gene TRBJ2-3, with D unresolved. The V end lost 1 base, the J end lost 0 bases, and 11 bases lay between the germline ends. In germline, CDR1 is SGHDN, CDR2 FVKESK. The CDR3 sequence is 16 residues long. The CDR3 protein is CASSQVAWPSTDTQYF. Written as DNA, the CDR3 is TGTGCCAGCAGCCAAGTGGCCTGGCCTAGCACAGATACGCAGTATTTT.

The table lists this clone with a few counts. The CDR3 DNA is TGTGCCAGCTCAGGGACGGTCGGTGCAACTAATGAAAAACTGTTTTTT. Its protein is CASSGTVGATNEKLFF. The rearrangement links TRBV18 to TRBJ1-4, with a weak D call TRBD1 (5 bases). Germline loops: CDR1 KGHSH, CDR2 LQKENI. V was shortened by 5 bases and J by 0 bases, with 13 bases between the two germline ends. The length of the CDR3 is 16 residues.

The chain uses TRBV25-1 and TRBJ2-7, with D possibly being TRBD1 (6 bases). Trimming removed 8 bases at V and 2 bases at J, with 13 bases between. Germline V lookup: CDR1 MGHDK, CDR2 SYGVNS. The CDR3 loop spans 13 amino acids. CDR3 DNA sequence: TGTGCCAGCGTTGTTACAGGGACCTACGAGCAGTACTTC. Encoded protein: CASVVTGTYEQYF.